This T cell receptor beta chain was documented in a study of blood T cell repertoires in COVID-19. Overall study: Samples representing acute and convalescent COVID-19 were sourced from the United States, Italy and Spain. Sample material is recorded as cDNA or gDNA derived from T cells, B-cell-depleted T cells, or PBMCs.

Generated by immunoSEQ multiplex PCR, the TCRdb table keeps only in-frame clones and is missing some. The sample lists 250,000 or so clones, around 84% occurring once. Germline lookup yields CDR1 SGHRS and CDR2 YFSETQ. The CDR3 loop spans 15 amino acids. The ends lost 0 bases at V and 2 bases at J; junction bases unmatched: 2. About this clone: Other DNA sequences in this sample translate to the same CDR3.

The chain uses TRBV5-1 and TRBJ2-5; 9 positions match TRBD2. The specimen sequenced was peripheral blood. The source is a man between 60 and 70 years old with acute or convalescent COVID-19. The DNA of the CDR3 is TGCGCCAGCAGCTTGGTGGCGGGGGGGCAAGAGACCCAGTACTTC. As protein: CASSLVAGGQETQYF.